This TCR beta chain came from a study of blood T cell repertoires in COVID-19. Participant ages covered about 18 to 95 years across about two dozen US areas. Sequencing used immunoSEQ multiplex PCR; TCRdb keeps in-frame clones, though not all of them. The sample holds more than 200,000 clones, 87% seen once. This clone showed up just once. V lost 6 bases and J 6 bases, leaving 21 bases between the germline ends. The CDR3 runs to 16 residues. Germline assignment: CDR1 SNHLY and CDR2 FYNNEI. This rearrangement joins TRBV2 to TRBJ1-5; TRBD1 is a possible D gene (5 bases). Material: PBMCs or T cells enriched from blood (not recorded which). This TCR was recovered from a man between 25 and 39 years old in a cohort exposed to, infected with or recovered from COVID-19 (not recorded which). CDR3 coding DNA: TGTGCCAGCAGGGCCTCCAGGGTGCAGGCGGCTCAGCCCCAGCATTTT. Residues: CASRASRVQAAQPQHF.